Listed here is a single T cell receptor (beta chain). Its cognate antigen has yet to be identified. No much larger clone is present one base from it, and per-base qualities are unavailable. RNA was extracted using the RNeasy kit, and roughly 0.5 to 1 microgram was reverse transcribed with random hexamers. TCR beta CDR3 regions were amplified with the immunoSEQ multiplex PCR assay covering 54 Vbeta and 13 Jbeta segments. PCR amplification bias was corrected using a synthetic template baseline for primer optimization and computational correction. Per the original workflow: Reads were annotated to V, D and J genes according to IMGT and were analyzed with immunoSEQ Analyzer, with only productive sequences retained. To calculate clonality, Shannon entropy was normalized by log2 of the number of productive unique sequences and then subtracted from one. For each patient and control, public and private clones were evaluated within the 100 most prevalent clones. Clones were defined as Susac-specific when absent from the healthy and MS cohorts, from fewer than 1,300 published viral clones and from other ImmuneACCESS disease sequences. The public reads were run again by TCRdb, first through fastp at Q25 and then through MiXCR, and only productive beta chains were kept. Duplicate CDR3 protein sequences are folded into a single record with the most common DNA and genes. TCRdb's processing, not the study's, gives the V and J calls here. Across this sample there are roughly 130,000 distinct CDR3 sequences, with 94% seen only once. The ten largest clones take up approximately 0.13% of the sample.

CDR3 length: 18 amino acids, cysteine to phenylalanine. Left in the record is the CDR3 DNA by itself, 54 bases read in frame from the first base. V is cut back by 4 bases and J by 8 bases, with 18 bases in the junction unmatched. Peripheral blood CD8+ and CD4+ T cells from healthy donors, Susac syndrome patients and multiple sclerosis patients were profiled using high-throughput TCR beta sequencing. Multiple sclerosis controls were treatment-naive patients with stable or active relapsing-remitting disease fulfilling revised McDonald criteria. Bulk CD8+ and CD4+ T cells were purified by magnetic negative isolation, whereas CD8+ TEMRA cells were enriched by FACS. Blood was drawn into EDTA tubes, processed within 24 hours, and PBMCs were isolated by density gradient centrifugation. PBMCs intended for TCR sequencing were frozen in liquid nitrogen and were later thawed in a 37 degrees C water bath. A purity of at least 90% was achieved for sorted or isolated CD4+, CD8+ and CD8+ TEMRA cells.

The source of the sample is a study of CD8 T cells in Susac syndrome (dated by TCRdb to the late 2010s). General notes on the study: Whether CD8+ T cell activation and differentiation in Susac syndrome was antigen driven was tested using repertoire sequencing. What the authors observed across the whole study: The number of individuals in the TCR sequencing and HLA analysis was acknowledged as relatively small.

Recombination connected TRBV23-1 to TRBJ1-4; the central 8 bases match TRBD1. TRBV23-1 is given ORF status, its function remaining uncertain. Sequenced: CD4+ T cells from PBMCs. The sequence came from a human donor with multiple sclerosis. The CDR3: CASSPVPGQDHSREKLFF. The DNA sequence is TGCGCCAGCAGTCCCGTACCGGGACAGGATCATTCGAGGGAAAAACTGTTTTTT.